Given below is one TCR beta chain in context. These data belong to a study of identical twins. Deletions cut 2 bases from V and 6 bases from J, with 12 bases between. This CDR3 has 14 residues. Looked up from germline, CDR1 is MRHNA and CDR2 is SNTAGT. Each cDNA held unique molecular identifiers, and template switching gave it a universal primer site. Each CDR3 protein is one row after TCRdb ran MiXCR on the 5' RACE reads. The top ten clones hold about 0.25% of a sample with about 1.7 million distinct CDR3 sequences, about 32% of them seen once. The receptor was derived from a newborn girl in good health. Sample: cord blood. The V gene is TRBV6-4, the J gene TRBJ2-3; D could derive from TRBD1 or TRBD2 (5 bases each). The CDR3 bases are TGTGCCAGCAGTGACCCGGGGCTGGCGGATACGCAGTATTTT. It translates to CASSDPGLADTQYF.